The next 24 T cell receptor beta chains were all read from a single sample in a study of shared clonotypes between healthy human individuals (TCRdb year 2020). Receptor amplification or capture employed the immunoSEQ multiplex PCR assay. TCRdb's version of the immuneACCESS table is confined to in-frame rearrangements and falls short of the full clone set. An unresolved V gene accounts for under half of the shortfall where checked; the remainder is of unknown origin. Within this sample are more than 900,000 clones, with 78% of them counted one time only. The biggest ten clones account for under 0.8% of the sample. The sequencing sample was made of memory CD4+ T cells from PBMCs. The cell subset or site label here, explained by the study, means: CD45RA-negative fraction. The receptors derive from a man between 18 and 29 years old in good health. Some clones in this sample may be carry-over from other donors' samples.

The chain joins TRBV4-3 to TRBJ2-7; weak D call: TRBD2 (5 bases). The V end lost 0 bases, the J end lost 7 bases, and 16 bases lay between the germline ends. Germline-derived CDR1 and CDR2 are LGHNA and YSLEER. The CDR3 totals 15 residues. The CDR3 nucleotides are TGCGCCAGCAGCCAAGATCGCCTATTCACGGGAGAGCAGTACTTC. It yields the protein CASSQDRLFTGEQYF.

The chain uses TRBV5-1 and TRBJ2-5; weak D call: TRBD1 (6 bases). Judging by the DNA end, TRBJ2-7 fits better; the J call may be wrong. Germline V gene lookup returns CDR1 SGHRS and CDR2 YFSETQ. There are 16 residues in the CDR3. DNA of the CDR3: TGCGCCAGCAGCTTGGCCGGGGCAGGGGATCTTTACGAGCAGTACTTC. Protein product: CASSLAGAGDLYEQYF.

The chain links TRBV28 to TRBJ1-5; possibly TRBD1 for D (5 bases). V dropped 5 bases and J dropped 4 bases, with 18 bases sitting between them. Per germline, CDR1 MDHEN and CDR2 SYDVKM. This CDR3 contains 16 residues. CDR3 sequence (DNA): TGTGCCAGCAGTGATGTGGGTCGGGGCGGGAATCAGCCCCAGCATTTT. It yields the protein CASSDVGRGGNQPQHF.

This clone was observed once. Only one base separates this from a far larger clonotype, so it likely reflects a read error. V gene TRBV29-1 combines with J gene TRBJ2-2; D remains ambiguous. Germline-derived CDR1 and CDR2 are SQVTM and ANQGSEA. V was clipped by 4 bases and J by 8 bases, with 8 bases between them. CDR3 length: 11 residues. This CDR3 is CSVGDLGELFF. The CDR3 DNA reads TGCAGCGTTGGAGATTTGGGGGAGCTGTTTTTT.

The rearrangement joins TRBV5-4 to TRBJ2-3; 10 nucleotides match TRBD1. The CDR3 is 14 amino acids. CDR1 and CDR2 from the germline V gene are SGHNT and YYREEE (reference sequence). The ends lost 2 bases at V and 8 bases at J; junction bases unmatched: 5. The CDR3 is CASSFRDRGVTQYF. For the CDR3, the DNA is TGTGCCAGCAGCTTCCGGGACAGGGGTGTTACGCAGTATTTT.

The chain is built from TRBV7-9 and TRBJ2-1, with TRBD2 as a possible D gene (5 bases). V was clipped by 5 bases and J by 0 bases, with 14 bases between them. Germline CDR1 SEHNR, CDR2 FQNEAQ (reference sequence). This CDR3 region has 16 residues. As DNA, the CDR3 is TGTGCCAGCAGCCTATCCAGCGGTAGCTCCTACAATGAGCAGTTCTTC. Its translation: CASSLSSGSSYNEQFF.

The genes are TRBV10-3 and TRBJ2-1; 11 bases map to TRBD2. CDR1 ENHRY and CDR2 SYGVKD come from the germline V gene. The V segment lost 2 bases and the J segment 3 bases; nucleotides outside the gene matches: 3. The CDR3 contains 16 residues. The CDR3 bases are TGTGCCATCAGTGAGCCAACTAGCGGGAGCTACAATGAGCAGTTCTTC. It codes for CAISEPTSGSYNEQFF.

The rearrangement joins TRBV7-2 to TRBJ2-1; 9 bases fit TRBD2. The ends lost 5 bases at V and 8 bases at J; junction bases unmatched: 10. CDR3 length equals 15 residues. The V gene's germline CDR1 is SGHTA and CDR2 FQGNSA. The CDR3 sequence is CASSPAGGSSDEQFF. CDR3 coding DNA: TGTGCCAGCAGCCCAGCGGGGGGATCCTCGGATGAGCAGTTCTTC.

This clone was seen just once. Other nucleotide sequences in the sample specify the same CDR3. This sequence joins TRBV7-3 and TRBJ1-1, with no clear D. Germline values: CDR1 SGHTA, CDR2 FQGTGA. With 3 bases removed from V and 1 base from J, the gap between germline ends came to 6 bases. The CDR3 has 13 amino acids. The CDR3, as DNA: TGTGCCAGCAGCTTGGTAGGGAACACTGAAGCTTTCTTT. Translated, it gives CASSLVGNTEAFF.

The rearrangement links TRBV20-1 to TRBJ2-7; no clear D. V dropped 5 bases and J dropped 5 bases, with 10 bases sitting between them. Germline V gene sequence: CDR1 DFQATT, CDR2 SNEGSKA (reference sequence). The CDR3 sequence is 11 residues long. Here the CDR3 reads CSAPFRDEQYF. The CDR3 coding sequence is TGCAGTGCTCCCTTTAGGGACGAGCAGTACTTC.

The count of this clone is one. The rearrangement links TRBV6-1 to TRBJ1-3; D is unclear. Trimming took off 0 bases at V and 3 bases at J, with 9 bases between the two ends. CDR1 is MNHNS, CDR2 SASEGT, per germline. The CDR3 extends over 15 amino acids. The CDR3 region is CASSEAGVGGNTIYF. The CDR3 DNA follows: TGTGCCAGCAGTGAAGCCGGGGTGGGTGGAAACACCATATATTTT.

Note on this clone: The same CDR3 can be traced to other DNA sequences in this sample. CDR3 bases: TGTGCCAGCTCACCACAATATAGCAATCAGCCCCAGCATTTT. It is translated as CASSPQYSNQPQHF. The chain has TRBV18 and TRBJ1-5; D unclear. V lost 1 base and J 0 bases, leaving 4 bases between the germline ends. CDR3 length equals 14 residues. Per germline, CDR1 KGHSH and CDR2 LQKENI.

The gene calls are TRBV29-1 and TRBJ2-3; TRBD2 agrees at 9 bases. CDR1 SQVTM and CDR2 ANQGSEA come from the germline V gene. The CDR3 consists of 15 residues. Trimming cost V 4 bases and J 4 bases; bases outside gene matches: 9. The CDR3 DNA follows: TGCAGCGTTGTTGGGCAGCGGGAGGCAGCAGATACGCAGTATTTT. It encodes CSVVGQREAADTQYF.

CDR3 sequence reads: CAWRDSASYEQYF. DNA for the CDR3: TGTGCCTGGAGGGACAGCGCATCCTACGAGCAGTACTTC. The chain couples TRBV30 to TRBJ2-5, with D possibly matching TRBD1 (6 bases). The J call is doubtful: the DNA matches TRBJ2-7 better. Germline loops: CDR1 GTSNPN, CDR2 SVGIG (reference sequence). The CDR3 consists of 13 residues.

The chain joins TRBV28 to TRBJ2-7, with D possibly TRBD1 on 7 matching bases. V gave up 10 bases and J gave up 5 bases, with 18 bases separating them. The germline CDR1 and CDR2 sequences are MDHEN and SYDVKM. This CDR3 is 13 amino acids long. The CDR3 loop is CAIHRGGTDEQYF. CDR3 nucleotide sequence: TGTGCCATCCACAGGGGAGGTACCGACGAGCAGTACTTC.

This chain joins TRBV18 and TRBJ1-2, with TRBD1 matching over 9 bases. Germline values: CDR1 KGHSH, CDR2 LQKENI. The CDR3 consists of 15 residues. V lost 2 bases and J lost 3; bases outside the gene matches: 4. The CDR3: CASSPNRQGDYGYTF. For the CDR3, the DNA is TGTGCCAGCTCACCAAACCGACAGGGGGACTATGGCTACACCTTC.

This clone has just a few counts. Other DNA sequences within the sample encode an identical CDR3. CDR3 amino acids: CASSRGQETEAFF. The CDR3 DNA sequence: TGTGCCAGCAGCCGGGGACAGGAAACTGAAGCTTTCTTT. The V call is TRBV7-9, the J call TRBJ1-1; 8 positions match TRBD1. This CDR3 has 13 residues. J lost 5 bases, V lost 5 bases, and 4 bases had no gene match. Germline loops: CDR1 SEHNR, CDR2 FQNEAQ (reference sequence).

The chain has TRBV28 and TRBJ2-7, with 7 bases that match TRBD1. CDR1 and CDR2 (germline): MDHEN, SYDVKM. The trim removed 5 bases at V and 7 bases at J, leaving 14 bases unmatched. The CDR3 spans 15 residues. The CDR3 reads CASSVRGQPLYEQYF. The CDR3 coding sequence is TGTGCCAGCAGTGTAAGGGGACAGCCCTTGTATGAGCAGTACTTC.

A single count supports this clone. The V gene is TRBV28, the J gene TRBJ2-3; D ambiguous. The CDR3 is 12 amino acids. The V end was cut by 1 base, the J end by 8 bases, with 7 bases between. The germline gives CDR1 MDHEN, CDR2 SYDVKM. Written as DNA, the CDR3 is TGTGCCAGCAGTTTATCGCAAGCTACGCAGTATTTT. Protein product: CASSLSQATQYF.

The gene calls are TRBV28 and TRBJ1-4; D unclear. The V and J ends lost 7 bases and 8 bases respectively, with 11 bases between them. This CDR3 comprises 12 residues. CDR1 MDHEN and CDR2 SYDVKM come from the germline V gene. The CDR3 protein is CASTSGREKLFF. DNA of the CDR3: TGTGCCAGCACCAGCGGTCGGGAAAAACTGTTTTTT. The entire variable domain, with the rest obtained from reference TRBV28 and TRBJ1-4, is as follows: DVKVTQSSRYLVKRTGEKVFLECVQDMDHENMFWYRQDPGLGLRLIYFSYDVKMKEKGDIPEGYSVSREKKERFSLILESASTNQTSMYLCASTSGREKLFFGSGTQLSVL.

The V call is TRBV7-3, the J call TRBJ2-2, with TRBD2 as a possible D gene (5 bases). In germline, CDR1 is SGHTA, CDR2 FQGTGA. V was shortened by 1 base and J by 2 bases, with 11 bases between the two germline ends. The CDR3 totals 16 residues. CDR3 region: CASSLNSGRNTGELFF. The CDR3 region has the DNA TGTGCCAGCAGCTTAAACAGCGGTCGAAACACCGGGGAGCTGTTTTTT.

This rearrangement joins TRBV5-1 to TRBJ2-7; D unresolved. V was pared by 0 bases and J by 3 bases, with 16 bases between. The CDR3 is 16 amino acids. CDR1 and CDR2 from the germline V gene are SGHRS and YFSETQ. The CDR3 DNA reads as TGCGCCAGCAGCTTGGGACTCGGCGGTAGACGCTACGAGCAGTACTTC. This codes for CASSLGLGGRRYEQYF.

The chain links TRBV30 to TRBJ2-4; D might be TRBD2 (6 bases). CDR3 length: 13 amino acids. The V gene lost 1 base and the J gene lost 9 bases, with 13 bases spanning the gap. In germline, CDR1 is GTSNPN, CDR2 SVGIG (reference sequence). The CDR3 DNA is TGTGCCTGGAGTGCGTGGAGGGTAGGCATTCAGTACTTC. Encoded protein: CAWSAWRVGIQYF. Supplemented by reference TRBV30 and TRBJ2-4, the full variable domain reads SQTIHQWPATLVQPVGSPLSLECTVEGTSNPNLYWYRQAAGRGLQLLFYSVGIGQISSEVPQNLSASRPQDRQFILSSKKLLLSDSGFYLCAWSAWRVGIQYFGAGTRLSVL.

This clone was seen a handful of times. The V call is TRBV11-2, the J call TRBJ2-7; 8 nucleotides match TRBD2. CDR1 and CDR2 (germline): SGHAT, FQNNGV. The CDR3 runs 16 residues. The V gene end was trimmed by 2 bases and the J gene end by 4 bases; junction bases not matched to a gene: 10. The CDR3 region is CASSLRGVVAGYEQYF. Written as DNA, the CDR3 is TGTGCCAGCAGCTTAAGAGGGGTGGTAGCGGGGTACGAGCAGTACTTC.